These T cell receptor beta chains were read from a single sample in a study of blood T cell repertoires in COVID-19. Clones were read by immunoSEQ multiplex PCR, and TCRdb kept only the in-frame ones, dropping some. Counted here are roughly 260,000 clones, approximately 83% occurring once; the ten biggest clones make up less than 4%. Sequenced: PBMCs or T cells enriched from blood (not recorded which). The receptors originated from a woman aged 40 to 50 who had been exposed to COVID-19. Each CDR3 is given with its conserved first and last residue. D genes are given only for firm matches. Not all rows give a size; the values are once, few, many and, for expanded clones, a class.

length	D	V	size	J	CDR3	DNA
14	-	TRBV18	-	TRBJ1-5	CASSPDSFNQPQHF	TGTGCCAGCTCACCTGACAGTTTCAATCAGCCCCAGCATTTT
11	-	TRBV28	-	TRBJ2-7	CASSWEYEQYF	TGTGCCAGCAGTTGGGAGTACGAGCAGTACTTC
15	TRBD1	TRBV19	-	TRBJ1-6	CASRWDRNYNSPLHF	TGTGCCAGTAGATGGGACAGGAACTATAATTCACCCCTCCACTTT
16	TRBD1	TRBV29-1	-	TRBJ2-7	CSVQYLPGQGSLEQYF	TGCAGCGTACAATACTTACCGGGACAGGGGTCCCTCGAGCAGTACTTC
16	TRBD1	TRBV11-3	-	TRBJ2-5	CASSSRDRGDPETQYF	TGTGCCAGCAGCTCCCGGGACAGGGGGGACCCAGAGACCCAGTACTTC
13	-	TRBV28	-	TRBJ1-6	CASIREGVTPLHF	TGTGCCAGCATCAGGGAGGGTGTGACACCCCTCCACTTT
10	-	TRBV30	-	TRBJ2-5	CAWGRETQYF	TGTGCCTGGGGCAGGGAGACCCAGTACTTC
15	TRBD1	TRBV10-1	-	TRBJ1-1	CASSMITGEETEAFF	TGCGCCAGCAGTATGATTACAGGGGAAGAGACTGAAGCTTTCTTT
12	-	TRBV12-3/TRBV12-4	-	TRBJ1-1	CASIQGRTEAFF	TGTGCCAGCATTCAAGGGAGAACTGAAGCTTTCTTT
16	TRBD1	TRBV18	-	TRBJ1-2	CASQGSRQGWDYGYTF	TGTGCCAGCCAAGGCTCCAGACAGGGATGGGACTATGGCTACACCTTC
17	TRBD1	TRBV5-5	once	TRBJ2-7	CASSFVTGGLGVDEQYF	TGTGCCAGCAGCTTTGTGACAGGGGGCCTGGGTGTCGACGAGCAGTACTTC
14	-	TRBV4-1	-	TRBJ1-5	CASSQDPSESPQHF	TGCGCCAGCAGCCAAGATCCGTCAGAATCTCCCCAGCATTTT
15	TRBD1	TRBV18	-	TRBJ1-1	CASKRTGDRGTEAFF	TGTGCCAGCAAAAGGACAGGGGATAGGGGCACTGAAGCTTTCTTT
16	-	TRBV5-4	-	TRBJ1-1	CASSLGLSTVNTEAFF	TGTGCCAGCAGCTTGGGATTATCGACAGTGAACACTGAAGCTTTCTTT
13	TRBD1	TRBV29-1	-	TRBJ2-3	CSAGTGVGDTQYF	TGCAGCGCCGGGACAGGGGTAGGAGATACGCAGTATTTT
15	TRBD2	TRBV7-2	-	TRBJ2-5	CASSLDRGGGETQYF	TGTGCCAGCAGCTTAGACCGAGGCGGGGGGGAGACCCAGTACTTC
12	-	TRBV9	once	TRBJ1-2	CASSGLNYGYTF	TGTGCCAGCAGCGGTTTAAACTATGGCTACACCTTC
14	-	TRBV27	-	TRBJ1-1	CASSSTGLNTEAFF	TGTGCCAGCAGTTCGACAGGTTTGAACACTGAAGCTTTCTTT
19	-	TRBV27	-	TRBJ1-2	CASSLKPPGRGSYYYGYTF	TGTGCCAGCAGTTTAAAGCCCCCAGGCAGGGGATCTTACTACTATGGCTACACCTTC
14	-	TRBV6-1	-	TRBJ1-4	CASSESPTNEKLFF	TGTGCCAGCAGTGAGAGCCCAACTAATGAAAAACTGTTTTTT
12	-	TRBV29-1	once	TRBJ2-5	CSVNLAVETQYF	TGCAGCGTAAATTTGGCGGTGGAGACCCAGTACTTC
16	-	TRBV7-8	-	TRBJ2-2	CASSLGDGQGAGELFF	TGTGCCAGCAGCTTAGGTGATGGTCAGGGTGCCGGGGAGCTGTTTTTT
17	-	TRBV12-5	few	TRBJ2-7	CASGRSYSRAGHYEQYF	TGTGCTAGTGGTCGCAGTTATTCTAGGGCAGGGCACTACGAGCAGTACTTC
18	TRBD2	TRBV3-1/TRBV3-2	-	TRBJ2-1	CASSRIPITSGAYNEQFF	TGTGCCAGCAGCCGCATACCCATTACTAGCGGGGCCTACAATGAGCAGTTCTTC
14	-	TRBV5-6	-	TRBJ1-5	CASSKVGYNQPQHF	TGTGCCAGCAGCAAAGTCGGTTACAATCAGCCCCAGCATTTT
16	-	TRBV19	-	TRBJ2-5	CASSIDPMRRPETQYF	TGTGCCAGTAGTATAGATCCCATGCGGCGACCCGAGACCCAGTACTTC
14	-	TRBV6-5	-	TRBJ1-2	CASSPRQNRYGYTF	TGTGCCAGCAGCCCACGACAGAACCGCTATGGCTACACCTTC
14	TRBD1	TRBV5-4	-	TRBJ1-2	CASRPGGQSYGYTF	TGTGCCAGCCGACCAGGGGGACAGTCTTATGGCTACACCTTC
14	-	TRBV28	-	TRBJ1-1	CASSPPQFAAEAFF	TGTGCCAGCAGTCCACCACAGTTCGCCGCTGAAGCTTTCTTT
15	-	TRBV10-3	few	TRBJ1-4	CAISDRRTTNEKLFF	TGTGCCATCAGTGACAGGAGGACAACTAATGAAAAACTGTTTTTT
15	-	TRBV6-6	-	TRBJ2-7	CASSDPFTRSDEQYF	TGTGCCAGCAGCGACCCGTTTACAAGGAGCGACGAGCAGTACTTC
15	TRBD1	TRBV4-2	-	TRBJ1-4	CASSQGTGANEKLFF	TGTGCCAGCAGCCAGGGGACAGGGGCTAATGAAAAACTGTTTTTT
15	TRBD2	TRBV6-5	-	TRBJ2-5	CASSYGRGYQETQYF	TGTGCCAGCAGTTACGGGCGGGGGTACCAAGAGACCCAGTACTTC
15	TRBD1	TRBV28	-	TRBJ1-2	CASSSQRQGDYGYTF	TGTGCCAGCAGTTCCCAAAGACAGGGCGACTATGGCTACACCTTC
16	TRBD1	TRBV11-2	-	TRBJ1-4	CASSFSRGQGDEKLFF	TGTGCCAGCAGCTTTTCTCGGGGACAGGGGGATGAAAAACTGTTTTTT
18	-	TRBV28	-	TRBJ1-2	CASSLMAGLYLGHYGYTF	TGTGCCAGCAGTTTGATGGCAGGGCTTTACCTGGGGCACTATGGCTACACCTTC
14	-	TRBV25-1	-	TRBJ2-3	CASSEWEGGGTQYF	TGTGCCAGCAGTGAATGGGAGGGGGGAGGTACGCAGTATTTT
14	TRBD1	TRBV10-3	-	TRBJ2-5	CAISLGQDQETQYF	TGTGCCATCAGCTTGGGACAGGACCAAGAGACCCAGTACTTC
13	-	TRBV11-1	-	TRBJ1-1	CASSPIRVGQAFF	TGTGCCAGCAGCCCCATCCGGGTGGGGCAAGCTTTCTTT
15	TRBD2	TRBV10-3	-	TRBJ2-1	CAIRAGLAGVNEQFF	TGTGCCATCAGGGCGGGACTAGCGGGGGTAAATGAGCAGTTCTTC
13	-	TRBV12-3/TRBV12-4	-	TRBJ1-1	CASSFLGLTEAFF	TGTGCCAGCAGTTTTCTGGGGCTCACTGAAGCTTTCTTT
16	-	TRBV15	-	TRBJ2-5	CATSSGGGGLQETQYF	TGTGCCACCAGCAGTGGGGGCGGGGGCCTTCAAGAGACCCAGTACTTC
17	-	TRBV20-1	-	TRBJ1-5	CSASIQFGTYSNQPQHF	TGCAGTGCTAGTATTCAGTTCGGGACATATAGCAATCAGCCCCAGCATTTT
14	-	TRBV2	-	TRBJ1-6	CASTSLPGNSPLHF	TGTGCCAGCACCTCACTCCCAGGCAATTCACCCCTCCACTTT
14	TRBD1	TRBV6-5	-	TRBJ1-2	CASFSGQGFYGYTF	TGTGCCTCCTTTTCGGGACAGGGGTTCTATGGCTACACCTTC
12	-	TRBV3-1/TRBV3-2	-	TRBJ1-2	CASGGSLAGYTF	TGTGCCAGCGGGGGGTCACTCGCTGGCTACACCTTC
15	-	TRBV24-1	-	TRBJ2-2	CATENSHTNTGELFF	TGTGCCACTGAAAACAGCCATACGAACACCGGGGAGCTGTTTTTT
11	-	TRBV10-3	-	TRBJ2-3	CAISGVYEQYF	TGTGCCATCAGTGGAGTGTATGAGCAGTATTTT
14	TRBD1	TRBV11-2	few	TRBJ2-7	CASSPRTGEYEQYF	TGTGCCAGCAGCCCCCGGACAGGGGAGTACGAGCAGTACTTC
16	TRBD1	TRBV6-2/TRBV6-3	few	TRBJ1-1	CASSPRRGRGHTEAFF	TGTGCCAGCAGCCCTCGACGAGGCAGGGGGCACACTGAAGCTTTCTTT
17	TRBD2	TRBV5-1	-	TRBJ2-3	CASSDPLLAGVGDTQYF	TGCGCCAGCAGCGACCCCTTACTAGCGGGGGTGGGAGATACGCAGTATTTT